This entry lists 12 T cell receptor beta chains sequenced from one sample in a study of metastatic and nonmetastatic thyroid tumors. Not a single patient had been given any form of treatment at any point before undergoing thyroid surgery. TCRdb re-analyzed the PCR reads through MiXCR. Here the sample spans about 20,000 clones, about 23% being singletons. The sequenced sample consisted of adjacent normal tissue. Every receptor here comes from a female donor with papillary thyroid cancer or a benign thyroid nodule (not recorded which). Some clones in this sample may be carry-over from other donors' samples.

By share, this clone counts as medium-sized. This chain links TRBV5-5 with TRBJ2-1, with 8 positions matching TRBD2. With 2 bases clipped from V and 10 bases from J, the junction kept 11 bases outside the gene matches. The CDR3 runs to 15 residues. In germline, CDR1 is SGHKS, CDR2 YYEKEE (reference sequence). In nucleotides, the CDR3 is TGTGCCAGCAGCTTCGGTCCAAAGCCTAGCGGGGAGCAGTTCTTC. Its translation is CASSFGPKPSGEQFF.

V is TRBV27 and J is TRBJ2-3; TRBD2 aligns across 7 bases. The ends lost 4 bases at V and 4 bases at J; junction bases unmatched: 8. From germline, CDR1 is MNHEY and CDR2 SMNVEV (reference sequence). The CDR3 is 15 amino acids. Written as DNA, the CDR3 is TGTGCCAGCAGTTCAGTGACTAGCAGTGCAGATACGCAGTATTTT. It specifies CASSSVTSSADTQYF.

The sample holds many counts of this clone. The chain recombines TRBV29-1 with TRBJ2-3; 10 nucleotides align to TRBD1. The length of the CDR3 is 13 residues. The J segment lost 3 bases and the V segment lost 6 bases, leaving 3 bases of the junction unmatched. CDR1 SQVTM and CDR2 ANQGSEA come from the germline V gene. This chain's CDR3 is CSVRTGGTDTQYF. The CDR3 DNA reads TGCAGCGTCCGGACAGGGGGGACAGATACGCAGTATTTT.

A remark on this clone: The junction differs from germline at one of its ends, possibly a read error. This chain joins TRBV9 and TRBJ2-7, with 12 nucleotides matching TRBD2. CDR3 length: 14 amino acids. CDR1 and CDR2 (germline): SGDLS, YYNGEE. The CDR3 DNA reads TGTGCCAGAAGCGGGACTAGCGGGTCACTCGAGCTGTACTTC. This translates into CARSGTSGSLELYF.

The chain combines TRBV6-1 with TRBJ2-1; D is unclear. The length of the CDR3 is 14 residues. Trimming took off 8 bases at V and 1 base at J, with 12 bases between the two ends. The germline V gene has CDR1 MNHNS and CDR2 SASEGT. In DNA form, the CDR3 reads TGTGCCAGCGGGTACGGACGGTCCTACAATGAGCAGTTCTTC. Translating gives CASGYGRSYNEQFF.

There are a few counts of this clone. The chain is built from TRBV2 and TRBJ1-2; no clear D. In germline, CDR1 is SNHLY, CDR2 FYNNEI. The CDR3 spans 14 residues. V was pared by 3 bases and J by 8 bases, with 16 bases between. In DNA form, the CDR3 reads TGTGCCAGCAGTGACCGCCTGACTGGGAGAGGCTACACCTTC. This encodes CASSDRLTGRGYTF.

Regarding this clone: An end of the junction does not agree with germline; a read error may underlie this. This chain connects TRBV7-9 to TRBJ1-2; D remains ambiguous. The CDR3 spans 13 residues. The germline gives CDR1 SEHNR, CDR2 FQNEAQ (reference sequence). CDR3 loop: CASSLAQGYVYTF. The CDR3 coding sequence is TGTGCCAGCAGCTTAGCGCAAGGGTATGTCTACACCTTC.

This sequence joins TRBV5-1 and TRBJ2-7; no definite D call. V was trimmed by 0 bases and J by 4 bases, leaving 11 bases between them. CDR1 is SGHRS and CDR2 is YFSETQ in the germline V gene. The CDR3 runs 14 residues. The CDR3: CASSLDQRWYEQYF. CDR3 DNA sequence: TGCGCCAGCAGCTTGGACCAGCGTTGGTACGAGCAGTACTTC.

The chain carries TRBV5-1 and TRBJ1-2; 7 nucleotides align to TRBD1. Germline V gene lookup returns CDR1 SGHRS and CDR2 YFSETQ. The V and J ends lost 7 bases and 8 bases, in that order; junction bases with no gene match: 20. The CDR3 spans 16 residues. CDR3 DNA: TGCGCCAGCGCTGGTCGGATGGGACAGCCAGGCGAAGGCTACACCTTC. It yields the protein CASAGRMGQPGEGYTF. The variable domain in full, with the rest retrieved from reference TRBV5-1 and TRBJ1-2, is KAGVTQTPRYLIKTRGQQVTLSCSPISGHRSVSWYQQTPGQGLQFLFEYFSETQRNKGNFPGRFSGRQFSNSRSEMNVSTLELGDSALYLCASAGRMGQPGEGYTFGSGTRLTVV.

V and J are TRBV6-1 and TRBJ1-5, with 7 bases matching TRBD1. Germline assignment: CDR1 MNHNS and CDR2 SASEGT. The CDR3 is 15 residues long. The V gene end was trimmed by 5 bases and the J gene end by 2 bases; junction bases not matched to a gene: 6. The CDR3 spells CASSQDRAGNQPQHF. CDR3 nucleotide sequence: TGTGCCAGCAGTCAAGACAGGGCAGGCAATCAGCCCCAGCATTTT.

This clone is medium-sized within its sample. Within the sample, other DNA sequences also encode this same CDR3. In nucleotides, the CDR3 is TGTGCCACCGTCGGGGGACAATTCATGAACACTGAAGCTTTCTTT. Translation gives CATVGGQFMNTEAFF. The V and J genes are TRBV6-1 and TRBJ1-1; possible D gene TRBD1, 6 bases. V dropped 10 bases and J dropped 0 bases, with 18 bases sitting between them. This CDR3 has 15 amino acids. Germline V gives CDR1 MNHNS, CDR2 SASEGT.

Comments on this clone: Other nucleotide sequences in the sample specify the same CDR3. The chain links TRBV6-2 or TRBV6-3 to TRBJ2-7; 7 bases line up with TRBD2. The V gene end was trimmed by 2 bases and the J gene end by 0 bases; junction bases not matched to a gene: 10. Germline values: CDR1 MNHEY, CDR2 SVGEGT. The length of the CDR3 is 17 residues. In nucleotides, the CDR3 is TGTGCCAGCAGTTACGCTAGCGGCGGTTTGGTCTCCTACGAGCAGTACTTC. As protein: CASSYASGGLVSYEQYF.